This TCR beta chain derives from a study of shared clonotypes between healthy human individuals (TCRdb year 2020). With regard to the full study: The cohort included three men and two women between 18 and 49 years of age. To increase sequencing depth and limit assay-specific biases, TCR repertoire library preparation and sequencing were carried out by different laboratories using diverse techniques. To estimate repertoire size and how much clonotype sharing occurs between individuals, the study deeply sequenced the blood TCR repertoires of roughly 5 healthy adults. Per donor, three plates each were used for CD4 naive and CD4 memory, two for CD8 naive, and one for CD8 memory. Per donor, leukapheresis produced somewhere between about 0.9 and 9.5 billion PBMCs. Points the paper makes about the study in general: Based on pairwise subsampling, the degree of clonotype sharing among donors was expected to be affected by sequencing depth. The genetic and exposure-history diversity represented was limited by the small number of donors. Compared with non-shared clonotypes, the clonotypes found in all four sorted-subset donors had higher generation probabilities. Rarefaction of sorted-subset datasets indicated incomplete sequencing despite the large sequencing depth. Sampling was restricted to blood, and TCR repertoires in tissue are likely to differ from TCR repertoires in blood. Sharing across a few donors was observed for about 5% of naive CD4, 3% to 3.5% of naive CD8, about 2.3% of memory CD4, and around 0.4% of memory CD8 clonotypes. Naive subsets generally had larger estimated clonotype richness than memory subsets did.

Donors were healthy HIV-negative adults with no recently reported acute infections or vaccinations. All donors were Caucasian adults living in Nashville, Tennessee, USA. CD4+ T cells were enriched by magnetic negative selection, after which naive cells were positively selected on CD45RA and the negative fraction was taken as the memory subset. After blood collection by leukapheresis, PBMCs were isolated using Ficoll-Histopaque density gradient centrifugation and then cryopreserved in the vapor phase of liquid nitrogen. Analytical flow cytometry was used to check the purity and quantity of each magnetically sorted T cell population. Each sorted fraction had its genomic DNA isolated and then quantified by UV absorbance on a Nanodrop 2000c. Comment on this clone: The specificity of this receptor is unknown. Base qualities are not at hand, and no much larger clone is one base apart.

From its cysteine to its phenylalanine, the CDR3 spans 13 amino acids. Of all the DNA, just the CDR3 is kept, 39 bases in frame from base 1. V loses 5 bases, J loses 0 bases, and the germline ends lie 7 bases apart. According to the germline V gene, CDR1 reads KGHSH and CDR2 reads LQKENI. Using the deep immunoSEQ assay, multiplex PCR amplified TCR CDR3 regions from genomic DNA. For each cell subset, the extracted genomic DNA was distributed evenly across all wells of several immunoSEQ 96-well plates, and each plate served as one replicate. For sorted subsets, each replicate PCR was loaded with approximately 190 ng genomic DNA, equivalent to 25,000 to 30,000 T cell genomes. The purified libraries were quantified using a Qubit 3.0 fluorometer, sized with a Bioanalyzer 2100, and then quantified again using the KAPA Library Quantification kit. Every immunoSEQ 96-well plate was sequenced on a separate single-read 150-cycle Illumina NextSeq 550 flow cell. Processing in the source paper ran as follows. The immunoSEQ output contained only junctional sequences without quality scores, so filtering could not match that applied to full-length reads. Sequences were annotated with PyIR, a Python wrapper for IgBLAST v1.9, using IMGT germline references to assign V/J genes and CDR3. Reads with weak V/J assignments (E-value above 1e-6), missing CDR3, stop codons, out-of-frame junctions, or ambiguous translated residues were removed. V3J clonotypes were defined as sequences sharing an identical inferred V gene, J gene, and CDR3 amino acid sequence. To compute the percentage overlap between repertoires, the number of shared unique clonotypes was divided by the size of the smaller repertoire. Richness of each repertoire was evaluated using RTK rarefaction, the Chao1 estimator, and Recon v2.1 estimates of unobserved clonotypes. Generation probabilities were computed with OLGA for all TCRbeta clonotypes obtained by the gDNA method from several donors. TCRdb provides this immuneACCESS table in a form limited to in-frame rearrangements. Some clones are lacking; in checked studies, under half of them reflect an unresolved V gene, and why the rest are absent is not known. For V, J and clone size, that table is used; D and trimming come from the DNA. This sample comprises more than 2 million clones, 95% of them detected only once. 0.13% of the sample comes from the top ten.

Input material: naive CD4+ T cells sorted from blood. Explained via the paper, the cell subset or site label denotes: CD45RA+ positively selected. The source of this sequence is a man in his late teens or twenties in good health. The V gene is TRBV18 and the J gene is TRBJ2-5; a tentative D call is TRBD1 (6 bases match). The CDR3 protein sequence reads: CASSAGDQETQYF. The DNA sequence reads TGTGCCAGCTCAGCAGGGGACCAAGAGACCCAGTACTTC.